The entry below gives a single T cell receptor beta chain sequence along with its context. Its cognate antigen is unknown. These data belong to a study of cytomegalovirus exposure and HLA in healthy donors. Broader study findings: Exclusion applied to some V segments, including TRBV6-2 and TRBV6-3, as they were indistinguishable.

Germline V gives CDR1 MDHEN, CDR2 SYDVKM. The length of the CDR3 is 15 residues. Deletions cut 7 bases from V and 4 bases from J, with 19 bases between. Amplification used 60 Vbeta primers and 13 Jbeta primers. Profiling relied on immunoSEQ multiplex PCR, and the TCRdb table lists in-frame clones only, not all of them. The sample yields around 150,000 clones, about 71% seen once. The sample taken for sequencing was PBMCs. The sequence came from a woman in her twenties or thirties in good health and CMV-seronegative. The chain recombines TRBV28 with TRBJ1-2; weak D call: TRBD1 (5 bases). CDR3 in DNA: TGTGCCAGCACTCTAAGGGCCTCCAGGGCCTATGGCTACACCTTC. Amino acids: CASTLRASRAYGYTF.